The 27 T cell receptor beta chains presented below share a single source sample, sequenced in a study of blood T cell repertoires in COVID-19. Only in-frame clones appear in the TCRdb table, and some are missing; sequencing was by immunoSEQ multiplex PCR. The sample records nearly 200,000 clones, 85% being singletons. Source material: peripheral blood. The receptors derive from a man in his 60s with COVID-19, enrolled during active disease.

V and J are TRBV9 and TRBJ2-1, with a possible D match to TRBD2 (6 bases). V was cut by 5 bases and J by 0 bases, with 12 bases left in between. Germline loops: CDR1 SGDLS, CDR2 YYNGEE. There are 15 residues in the CDR3. Here the CDR3 reads CASSPGAVSYNEQFF. In DNA form, the CDR3 reads TGTGCCAGCAGTCCGGGAGCGGTCTCCTACAATGAGCAGTTCTTC.

CDR3 in DNA: TGTGCCAGCAGCCAGGTGACAGGGAGTCAGCCCCAGCATTTT. Residues: CASSQVTGSQPQHF. The chain links TRBV4-2 to TRBJ1-5; 7 nucleotides line up with TRBD1. CDR3 length: 14 residues. Unmatched junction bases numbered 5, after V lost 3 bases and J lost 6 bases. CDR1 LGHNA and CDR2 YNFKEQ come from the germline V gene.

The chain joins TRBV5-4 to TRBJ1-6; D might be TRBD1 (6 bases). CDR1 is SGHNT and CDR2 is YYREEE in the germline V gene (reference sequence). Deletions cut 4 bases from V and 8 bases from J, with 13 bases between. The CDR3 extends over 14 amino acids. CDR3 residues: CASSSGAGDSPLHF. Here the CDR3 DNA reads TGTGCCAGCAGCAGCGGGGCAGGGGATTCACCCCTCCACTTT. The entire variable domain, with the rest obtained from reference TRBV5-4 and TRBJ1-6, is as follows: ETGVTQSPTHLIKTRGQQVTLRCSSQSGHNTVSWYQQALGQGPQFIFQYYREEENGRGNFPPRFSGLQFPNYSSELNVNALELDDSALYLCASSSGAGDSPLHFGNGTRLTVT.

The rearrangement links TRBV16 to TRBJ1-2, with D hard to call. Germline CDR1 reads KGHSY; CDR2 reads FQNENV. This CDR3 contains 12 residues. Trimming took off 6 bases at V and 2 bases at J, with 7 bases between the two ends. The CDR3 is CASRQQNYGYTF. Here the CDR3 DNA reads TGTGCCAGCAGACAGCAGAACTATGGCTACACCTTC.

In regard to this clone: A junction end diverges from the germline sequence, so it may reflect a read error. The V gene is TRBV5-1, the J gene TRBJ2-7; 9 nucleotides align to TRBD1. This CDR3 has 11 amino acids. Germline assignment: CDR1 SGHRS and CDR2 YFSETQ. CDR3 residues: CASSSRDRVFF. Here the CDR3 DNA reads TGCGCCAGCAGCTCTCGGGACAGGGTTTTTTTC.

In this sample, this clone turned up a few times. The J gene is TRBJ1-2, the V gene TRBV19; the match to TRBD1 covers 10 bases. The CDR3 consists of 17 residues. The V gene's germline CDR1 is LNHDA and CDR2 SQIVND (reference sequence). Trimming cost V 5 bases and J 4 bases; bases outside gene matches: 13. The CDR3 reads CASSPSPGQGSGYGYTF. Written as DNA, the CDR3 is TGTGCCAGTAGTCCGTCACCGGGACAGGGGTCTGGCTATGGCTACACCTTC.

The gene calls are TRBV5-1 and TRBJ1-1, with no clear D. Germline V gene lookup returns CDR1 SGHRS and CDR2 YFSETQ. V dropped 0 bases and J dropped 1 base, with 10 bases sitting between them. The length of the CDR3 is 15 residues. CDR3 region: CASSLAFTGNTEAFF. CDR3 nucleotides: TGCGCCAGCAGCTTGGCCTTCACTGGGAACACTGAAGCTTTCTTT.

The V and J genes are TRBV19 and TRBJ1-5; possible D gene TRBD1, 6 bases. V shed 9 bases and J shed 1 base, with 7 bases lying between them. Germline V gene data show CDR1 as LNHDA and CDR2 as SQIVND (reference sequence). There are 12 residues in the CDR3. CDR3 nucleotides: TGTGCCAGCCAGGGGAGCAATCAGCCCCAGCATTTT. Translation: CASQGSNQPQHF.

The chain couples TRBV3-1 (or the pseudogene TRBV3-2) to TRBJ1-2, with a tentative D call TRBD1 (5 bases). The V and J ends lost 0 bases and 7 bases respectively, with 12 bases between them. The CDR3 has 14 amino acids. Germline V gene lookup returns CDR1 LGHDT and CDR2 YNNKEL (reference sequence). The CDR3 nucleotides are TGTGCCAGCAGCCAAGATAGGGGCTTCTCTGGCTACACCTTC. Protein: CASSQDRGFSGYTF.

The chain carries TRBV30 and TRBJ1-1; 9 bases agree with TRBD1. V was clipped by 5 bases and J by 0 bases; unmatched bases: 1. The V gene's germline CDR1 is GTSNPN and CDR2 SVGIG (reference sequence). The CDR3 contains 13 residues. CDR3 amino acids: CAWDRGMNTEAFF. CDR3 nucleotides: TGTGCCTGGGACAGGGGGATGAACACTGAAGCTTTCTTT.

This clone occurred once. The V and J genes are TRBV30 and TRBJ1-1; a weak D match, TRBD1 (6 bases). The CDR3 has 15 residues. CDR1 is GTSNPN and CDR2 is SVGIG in the germline V gene (reference sequence). V was shortened by 5 bases and J by 2 bases, with 18 bases between the two germline ends. The CDR3 DNA reads TGTGCCTGGGAGAGATCGACAGGCGGTAACACTGAAGCTTTCTTT. This encodes CAWERSTGGNTEAFF.

The chain recombines TRBV7-9 with TRBJ2-7, with 8 bases lining up with TRBD1. This CDR3 comprises 14 residues. V was clipped by 11 bases and J by 5 bases; unmatched bases: 14. The germline V gene encodes CDR1 SEHNR and CDR2 FQNEAQ (reference sequence). The DNA of the CDR3 is TGTGCCTCAGGGGGCTGGCAGGGCGGCAACGAGCAGTACTTC. Translated, it gives CASGGWQGGNEQYF.

The rearrangement joins TRBV30 to TRBJ2-7, with no clear D. CDR1 GTSNPN and CDR2 SVGIG come from the germline V gene (reference sequence). V was trimmed by 4 bases and J by 0 bases, leaving 7 bases between them. This CDR3 contains 12 residues. The CDR3 DNA sequence: TGTGCCTGGACTTTGAGCTCCTACGAGCAGTACTTC. It translates to CAWTLSSYEQYF.

CDR3 sequence reads: CASSLSYRGNEQFF. For the CDR3, the DNA is TGCGCCAGCAGCTTATCTTACAGGGGTAATGAGCAGTTCTTC. This chain joins TRBV5-1 and TRBJ2-1; 7 nucleotides line up with TRBD1. Per germline, CDR1 SGHRS and CDR2 YFSETQ. Trimming cost V 2 bases and J 7 bases; bases outside gene matches: 6. The CDR3 is 14 residues long.

This clone was picked up one time. The V and J genes are TRBV21-1 and TRBJ2-4; TRBD1, the D gene given by the table, was not confirmed from the DNA. TRBV21-1 is a documented pseudogene. The CDR3 is 12 amino acids. The CDR3 nucleotides read TGTGCCAGCAGCAAAGGCAGGAACATTCAGTACTTC. Translation gives CASSKGRNIQYF.

The chain has TRBV7-3 and TRBJ2-2; the match to TRBD2 covers 11 bases. J was trimmed by 3 bases and V by 6 bases; bases with no gene match: 0. The germline V gene encodes CDR1 SGHTA and CDR2 FQGTGA. The CDR3 spans 14 residues. The CDR3 here is CASRGLADTGELFF. Written as DNA, the CDR3 is TGTGCCAGCAGGGGACTAGCGGACACCGGGGAGCTGTTTTTT.

In its sample, this clone was seen a few times. This chain uses TRBV7-9 with TRBJ2-5; 9 nucleotides match TRBD1. Germline CDR1 reads SEHNR; CDR2 reads FQNEAQ (reference sequence). The V and J ends lost 5 bases and 2 bases, in that order; junction bases with no gene match: 12. The CDR3 spans 17 residues. CDR3 bases: TGTGCCAGCAGCCTGCGCTACGGGACAGGGATTCAAGAGACCCAGTACTTC. Translation gives CASSLRYGTGIQETQYF.

This clone occurred once. The chain couples TRBV5-4 to TRBJ1-4; a weak D match, TRBD1 (6 bases). Germline CDR1 reads SGHNT; CDR2 reads YYREEE (reference sequence). The CDR3 is 16 residues long. Trimming cost V 3 bases and J 4 bases, with 16 bases left between them. CDR3 amino acids: CASSSKGSGVNEKLFF. For the CDR3, the DNA is TGTGCCAGCAGCTCGAAAGGGTCAGGGGTTAATGAAAAACTGTTTTTT.

The V call is TRBV5-6, the J call TRBJ2-7; D gene ambiguous. V gave up 4 bases and J gave up 5 bases, with 7 bases separating them. The CDR3 totals 11 residues. The V gene's germline CDR1 is SGHDT and CDR2 YYEEEE. The CDR3 bases are TGTGCCAGCAGCCTATTCAACGAGCAGTACTTC. Translation: CASSLFNEQYF.

In nucleotides, the CDR3 is TGTGCCAGCAGCTTAATGGGTGGGAGTAATGAAAAACTGTTTTTT. It translates to CASSLMGGSNEKLFF. This rearrangement joins TRBV7-2 to TRBJ1-4; D is ambiguous. V was trimmed by 2 bases and J by 4 bases, leaving 11 bases between them. This CDR3 is 15 amino acids long. The V gene's germline CDR1 is SGHTA and CDR2 FQGNSA.

This clone occurred once. The chain links TRBV20-1 to TRBJ2-2; maybe TRBD1 (5 bases). Germline assignment: CDR1 DFQATT and CDR2 SNEGSKA (reference sequence). The length of the CDR3 is 14 residues. Trimming removed 3 bases from V and 0 bases from J, with 8 bases in between. CDR3 bases: TGCAGTGCTAGTGACAGCGCGAACACCGGGGAGCTGTTTTTT. Amino acid sequence: CSASDSANTGELFF.

This chain joins TRBV30 and TRBJ2-6, with a weak D call TRBD1 (6 bases). Trimming took 5 bases from V and 2 from J, leaving 16 bases between them. Germline V CDR1 and CDR2: GTSNPN, SVGIG (reference sequence). This CDR3 has 16 amino acids. This chain's CDR3 is CAWGKKAGAGANVLTF. The CDR3 nucleotides read TGTGCCTGGGGGAAAAAAGCAGGGGCTGGGGCCAACGTCCTGACTTTC.

The rearrangement links TRBV27 to TRBJ1-6; D not certain. V lost 3 bases, J lost 7 bases, and 19 bases lay in between. The CDR3 totals 17 residues. The germline CDR1 and CDR2 sequences are MNHEY and SMNVEV (reference sequence). The CDR3 sequence is CASSLVRPRAGNSPLHF. DNA for the CDR3: TGTGCCAGCAGTTTGGTCCGACCGCGAGCGGGAAATTCACCCCTCCACTTT.

The chain is built from TRBV6-6 and TRBJ1-5; TRBD1 might be the D (5 bases). This CDR3 comprises 12 residues. Germline V gene sequence: CDR1 MNHNY, CDR2 SVGAGI (reference sequence). The germline V and J ends were trimmed by 6 bases and 4 bases, with 7 bases remaining between them. The CDR3 region is CASRQGNQPQHF. CDR3 in DNA: TGTGCCAGCAGGCAGGGAAATCAGCCCCAGCATTTT.

This sequence joins TRBV9 and TRBJ1-4; D may be TRBD1 (6 bases). V lost 3 bases and J 10 bases, leaving 16 bases between the germline ends. The CDR3 loop spans 14 amino acids. The V gene's germline CDR1 is SGDLS and CDR2 YYNGEE. The CDR3 sequence: CASSGDITRGKLFF. DNA for the CDR3: TGTGCCAGCAGCGGGGACATTACGAGGGGAAAACTGTTTTTT.

The chain uses TRBV4-2 and TRBJ2-4, with TRBD1 matching over 7 bases. The germline gives CDR1 LGHNA, CDR2 YNFKEQ. With 2 bases clipped from V and 3 bases from J, the junction kept 4 bases outside the gene matches. The length of the CDR3 is 15 residues. The CDR3 coding sequence is TGTGCCAGCAGCCAAACAGGGGATGGCAAAAACATTCAGTACTTC. It codes for CASSQTGDGKNIQYF.

The V call is TRBV19, the J call TRBJ1-1; a weak D match, TRBD1 (6 bases). Looked up from germline, CDR1 is LNHDA and CDR2 is SQIVND (reference sequence). This CDR3 has 15 amino acids. V was trimmed by 5 bases and J by 4 bases, leaving 17 bases between them. Written as DNA, the CDR3 is TGTGCCAGTAGTCCAAGCCTGGGACACCTCACTGAAGCTTTCTTT. Translated: CASSPSLGHLTEAFF.